This T cell receptor (beta chain) came from a study of beta chain features in type 1 diabetes. The sequenced template was cDNA made from the entire isolated RNA. Naive, central memory and regulatory T cell samples yielded around 3.4 million reads on average. Profiled with immunoSEQ multiplex PCR; TCRdb holds only in-frame clones, not every one. This sample yields roughly 300,000 clones, of which around 9.3% are seen a single time; roughly 0.99% belongs to the top ten. This CDR3 is built from 16 residues. Germline CDR1 SGHTA, CDR2 FQGNSA. The ends were cut back, 1 base at V and 0 bases at J, with 11 bases in the middle. General study findings and limits: Moderate yet significant TCRB CDR3 shortening was seen in Type 1 diabetes patients in all four CD4+ subsets. Fewer insertions but more deletions were seen at VDJ junctions in type 1 diabetes patients.

Concerning this clone: Its specificity is unknown.

A sort by CD45RO/CCR7/CD25/CD127/CD95/CD27 yielded CD4+ naive, central memory, regulatory and stem cell-like memory cells. This receptor was obtained from a young man with type 1 diabetes. What was sequenced was central memory CD4+ T cells from blood. The gene calls are TRBV7-2 and TRBJ2-3, with D perhaps given as TRBD1 or TRBD2 (5 bases each). CDR3 residues: CASSLVGWDSTDTQYF. The CDR3 bases are TGTGCCAGCAGCTTAGTGGGCTGGGACAGCACAGATACGCAGTATTTT.